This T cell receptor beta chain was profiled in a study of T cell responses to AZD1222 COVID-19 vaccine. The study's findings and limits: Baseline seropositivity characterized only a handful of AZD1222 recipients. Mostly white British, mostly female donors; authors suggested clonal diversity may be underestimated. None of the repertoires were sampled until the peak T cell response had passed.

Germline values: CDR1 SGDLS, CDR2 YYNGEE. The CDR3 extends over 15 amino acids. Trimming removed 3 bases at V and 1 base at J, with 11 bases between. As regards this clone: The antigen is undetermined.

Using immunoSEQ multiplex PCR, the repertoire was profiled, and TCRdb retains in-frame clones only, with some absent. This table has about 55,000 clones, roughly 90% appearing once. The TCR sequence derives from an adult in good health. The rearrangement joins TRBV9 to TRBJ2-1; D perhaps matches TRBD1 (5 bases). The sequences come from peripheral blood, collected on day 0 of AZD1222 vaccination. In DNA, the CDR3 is TGTGCCAGCAGCGCCGACAGTACTTCCTACAATGAGCAGTTCTTC. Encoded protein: CASSADSTSYNEQFF.